This T cell receptor beta chain was sequenced for a study of beta chain features in type 1 diabetes. Expressed TCRB transcripts got sequenced, as all isolated RNA was reverse transcribed. The data were produced by immunoSEQ multiplex PCR, yet TCRdb's version contains in-frame clones alone and is incomplete. The sample lists roughly 140,000 clones, approximately 10% occurring once. The V gene's germline CDR1 is SGHAT and CDR2 FQNNGV. The ends were cut back, 0 bases at V and 9 bases at J, with 12 bases in the middle. CDR3 length equals 14 residues. This clone was counted ten times or more. Sequenced material: central memory CD4+ T cells from blood. The source of this sequence is a man aged 18 to 35 in good health. The rearrangement links TRBV11-2 to TRBJ1-5, with D possibly being TRBD1 (5 bases). The CDR3 nucleotides read TGTGCCAGCAGCTTAGACAGGGCAAGGTCGCCCCAGCATTTT. Translating it yields CASSLDRARSPQHF.